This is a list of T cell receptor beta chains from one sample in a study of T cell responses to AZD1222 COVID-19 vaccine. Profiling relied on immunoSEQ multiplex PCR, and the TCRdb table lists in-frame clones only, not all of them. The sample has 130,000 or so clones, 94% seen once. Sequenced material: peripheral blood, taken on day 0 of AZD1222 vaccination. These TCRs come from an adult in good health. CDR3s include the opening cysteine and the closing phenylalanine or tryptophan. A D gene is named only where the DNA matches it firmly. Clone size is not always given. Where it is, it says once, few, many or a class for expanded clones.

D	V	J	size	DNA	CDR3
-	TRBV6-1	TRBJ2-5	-	TGTGCCAGCAGTGAACTGGGTATCCGGGACGAGACCCAGTACTTC	CASSELGIRDETQYF
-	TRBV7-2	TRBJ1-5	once	TGTGCCAGCAGCTTAGGAGTAAGTGGCAATCAGCCCCAGCATTTT	CASSLGVSGNQPQHF
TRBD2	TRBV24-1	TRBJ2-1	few	TGTGCCACCAGTGACCGGGGACTAGCGGGAAAAGGCGATGAGCAGTTCTTC	CATSDRGLAGKGDEQFF
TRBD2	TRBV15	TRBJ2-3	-	TGTGCCACCAGCGGTCGGGGGGGAGATACGCAGTATTTT	CATSGRGGDTQYF
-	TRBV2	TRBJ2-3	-	TGTGCCAGCAGTGAAGCGCTAGGTAGCGGTACGCAGTATTTT	CASSEALGSGTQYF
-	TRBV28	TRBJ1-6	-	TGTGCCAGCAGTTTGGGGGGAGGCGGAGGGGGAAATTCACCCCTCCACTTT	CASSLGGGGGGNSPLHF
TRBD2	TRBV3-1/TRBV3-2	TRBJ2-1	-	TGTGCCAGCAGCCAAGATCTCGGGACTAGCGGCATTTCCTACAATGAGCAGTTCTTC	CASSQDLGTSGISYNEQFF
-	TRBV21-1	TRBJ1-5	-	TGTGCCAGCAGCAAAGCACAGGACGGTAGCAATCAGCCCCAGCATTTT	CASSKAQDGSNQPQHF
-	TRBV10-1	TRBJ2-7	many	TGCGCCAGCGGGACTGAGTACGAGCAGTACTTC	CASGTEYEQYF
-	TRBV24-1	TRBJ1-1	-	TGTGCCACCAGTGACAGTAGGACCTCCGAATTT	CATSDSRTSEF
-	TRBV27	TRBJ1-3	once	TGTGCCAGCAGTTTATATGGGGGCTCTGGAAACACCATATATTTT	CASSLYGGSGNTIYF
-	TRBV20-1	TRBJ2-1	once	TGCAGTGCTAGAAACCATGAGCAGTTCTTC	CSARNHEQFF
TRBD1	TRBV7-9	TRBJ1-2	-	TGTGCCAGCAGCTTAGGAGCCGGGACAGACTATGGCTACACCTTC	CASSLGAGTDYGYTF
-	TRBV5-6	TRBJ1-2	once	TGTGCCAGCAGCTTGTTTGTACAGAACTATGGCTACACCTTC	CASSLFVQNYGYTF
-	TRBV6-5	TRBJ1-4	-	TGTGCCAGCACCCAGACTGTTGCAACTAATGAAAAACTGTTTTTT	CASTQTVATNEKLFF
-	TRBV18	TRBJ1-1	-	TGTGCCAGCTCACCGGCCGGGAACACTGAAGCTTTCTTT	CASSPAGNTEAFF
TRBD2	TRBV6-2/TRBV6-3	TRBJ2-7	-	TGTGCCAGCAGCCAGGGACTATTCTACGAGCAGTACTTC	CASSQGLFYEQYF
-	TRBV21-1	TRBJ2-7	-	TGTGCCAGCAGCAAGGAGGGGGCGAACGAGCAGTACTTC	CASSKEGANEQYF
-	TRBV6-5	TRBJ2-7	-	TGTGCCAGCAGTTACTCTGAGGGCTACGAGCAGTACTTC	CASSYSEGYEQYF
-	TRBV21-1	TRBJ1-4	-	TGTGCCAGCAGCAGTTCCCGGGGTTGGACAGGGCTCCGGACAACTAATGAAAAACTGTTTTTT	CASSSSRGWTGLRTTNEKLFF
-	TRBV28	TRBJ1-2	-	TGTGCCACTCAATCAGGGTCCCCCTCTCTGGGCTACACCTTC	CATQSGSPSLGYTF
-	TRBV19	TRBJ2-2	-	TGTGCCAGTAGGTGGGGTCATCAACGTTCGAACACCGGGGAGCTGTTTTTT	CASRWGHQRSNTGELFF
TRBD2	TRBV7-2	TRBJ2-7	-	TGTGCCAGCAGCTCCCAACAACTAGCGGGAGGTGTGGGGCAGTACTTC	CASSSQQLAGGVGQYF
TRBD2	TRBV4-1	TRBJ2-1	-	TGCGCCAGCAGCCATCCCGGGGGACTAGCGGGAGAGGGGCACAATGAGCAGTTCTTC	CASSHPGGLAGEGHNEQFF
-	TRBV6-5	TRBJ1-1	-	TGTGCCAGCAGTTACTCCGGGGCGGGATACGCTGAAGCTTTCTTT	CASSYSGAGYAEAFF
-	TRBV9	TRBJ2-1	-	TGTGCCAGCAGCGTAGTATCGGGGGTTAACAATGAGCAGTTCTTC	CASSVVSGVNNEQFF